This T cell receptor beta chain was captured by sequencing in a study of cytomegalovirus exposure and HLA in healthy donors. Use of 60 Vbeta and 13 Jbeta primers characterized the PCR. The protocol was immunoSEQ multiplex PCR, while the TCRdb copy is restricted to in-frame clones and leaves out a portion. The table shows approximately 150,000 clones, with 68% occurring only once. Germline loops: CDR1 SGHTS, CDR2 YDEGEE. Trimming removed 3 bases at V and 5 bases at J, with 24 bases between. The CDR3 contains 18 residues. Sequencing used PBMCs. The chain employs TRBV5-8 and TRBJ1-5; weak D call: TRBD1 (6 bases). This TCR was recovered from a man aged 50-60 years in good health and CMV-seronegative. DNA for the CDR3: TGTGCCAGCAGCTCCCCGGGTACAGGGACATCAATCGATCAGCCCCAGCATTTT. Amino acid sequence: CASSSPGTGTSIDQPQHF.